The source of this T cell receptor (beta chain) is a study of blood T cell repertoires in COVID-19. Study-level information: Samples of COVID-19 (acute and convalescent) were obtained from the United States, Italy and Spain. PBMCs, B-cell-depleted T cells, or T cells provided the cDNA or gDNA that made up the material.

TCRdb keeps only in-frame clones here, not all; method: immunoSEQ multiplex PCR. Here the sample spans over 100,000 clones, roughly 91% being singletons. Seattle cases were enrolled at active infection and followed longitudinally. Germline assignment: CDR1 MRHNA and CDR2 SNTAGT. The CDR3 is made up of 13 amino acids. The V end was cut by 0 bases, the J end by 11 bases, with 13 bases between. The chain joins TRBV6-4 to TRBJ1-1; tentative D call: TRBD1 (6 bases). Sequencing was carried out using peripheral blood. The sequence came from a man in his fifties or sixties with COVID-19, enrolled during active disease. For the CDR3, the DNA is TGTGCCAGCAGTGACTCACAGGGTTCGGAGGCTTTCTTT. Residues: CASSDSQGSEAFF.